Listed below are T cell receptor beta chains from one sample, sequenced in a study of beta chain features in type 1 diabetes. Libraries were prepared by immunoSEQ multiplex PCR; TCRdb keeps only in-frame clonotypes and omits some of them. Here the sample spans 150,000 to 190,000 clones, over 8.5% being singletons. Input material: central memory CD4+ T cells from blood. These receptor sequences come from a young man in good health. Both conserved end residues are part of each CDR3. The D gene is left open where the match is weak. Part of the rows lack a size; the others show once, few, many or a class for expanded clones.

CDR3 protein: CASSHHTGNTDTQYF; CDR3 DNA: TGTGCCAGCAGTCACCATACAGGGAACACAGATACGCAGTATTTT; clone size: NA; V gene: TRBV14; J gene: TRBJ2-3; D gene: NA
CDR3 protein: CSALLSYEQYF; CDR3 DNA: TGCAGCGCATTGTTAAGCTACGAGCAGTACTTC; clone size: NA; V gene: TRBV29-1; J gene: TRBJ2-7; D gene: NA
CDR3 protein: CASSPGQRDNEQFF; CDR3 DNA: TGTGCCAGCTCACCAGGGCAAAGGGACAATGAGCAGTTCTTC; clone size: NA; V gene: TRBV18; J gene: TRBJ2-1; D gene: NA
CDR3 protein: CASSSRPVQFF; CDR3 DNA: TGTGCCAGCAGCTCCCGTCCAGTACAGTTCTTC; clone size: NA; V gene: TRBV11-2; J gene: TRBJ2-1; D gene: NA
CDR3 protein: CASSLNGPQLSDSYEQYF; CDR3 DNA: TGTGCCAGCAGCTTAAATGGCCCGCAACTTTCGGACTCCTACGAGCAGTACTTC; clone size: NA; V gene: TRBV7-3; J gene: TRBJ2-7; D gene: NA
CDR3 protein: CASSLYTQGNYGYTF; CDR3 DNA: TGCGCCAGCAGCTTGTACACCCAAGGCAACTATGGCTACACCTTC; clone size: NA; V gene: TRBV5-1; J gene: TRBJ1-2; D gene: NA
CDR3 protein: CASSPRTSGVYEQYF; CDR3 DNA: TGTGCCAGCAGCCCAAGGACTAGCGGGGTCTACGAGCAGTACTTC; clone size: few; V gene: TRBV7-9; J gene: TRBJ2-7; D gene: TRBD2
CDR3 protein: CASSEREGYEQYF; CDR3 DNA: TGTGCCAGCAGTGAAAGAGAGGGATACGAGCAGTACTTC; clone size: many; V gene: TRBV2; J gene: TRBJ2-7; D gene: NA
CDR3 protein: CASSLPGSYVQYF; CDR3 DNA: TGTGCCAGCAGTTTACCTGGAAGCTATGTGCAGTACTTC; clone size: NA; V gene: TRBV28; J gene: TRBJ2-7; D gene: NA
CDR3 protein: CASSQPGDTQYF; CDR3 DNA: TGCGCCAGCAGCCAGCCGGGAGATACGCAGTATTTT; clone size: NA; V gene: TRBV4-1; J gene: TRBJ2-3; D gene: NA
CDR3 protein: CASSLAPSDSYEQYF; CDR3 DNA: TGTGCCAGCAGCTTAGCCCCTAGCGACTCCTACGAGCAGTACTTC; clone size: NA; V gene: TRBV7-6; J gene: TRBJ2-7; D gene: NA
CDR3 protein: CASSLGQGRNEQYF; CDR3 DNA: TGCGCCAGCAGCTTGGGACAGGGGCGGAACGAGCAGTACTTC; clone size: few; V gene: TRBV5-1; J gene: TRBJ2-7; D gene: TRBD1
CDR3 protein: CASSPPGAGEQYF; CDR3 DNA: TGTGCCAGCAGCCCACCAGGGGCAGGGGAGCAGTACTTC; clone size: NA; V gene: TRBV7-9; J gene: TRBJ2-7; D gene: NA
CDR3 protein: CAISSGLQNIQYF; CDR3 DNA: TGTGCCATCAGCTCGGGACTCCAAAACATTCAGTACTTC; clone size: NA; V gene: TRBV10-3; J gene: TRBJ2-4; D gene: NA
CDR3 protein: CASSPYPGGLGNEQFF; CDR3 DNA: TGTGCCAGCAGCCCCTATCCCGGGGGCTTGGGAAATGAGCAGTTCTTC; clone size: few; V gene: TRBV9; J gene: TRBJ2-1; D gene: NA
CDR3 protein: CASSTTRMEQFF; CDR3 DNA: TGTGCCAGCAGCACCACCAGGATGGAGCAGTTCTTC; clone size: many; V gene: TRBV7-2; J gene: TRBJ2-1; D gene: NA
CDR3 protein: CASSHTGNTIYF; CDR3 DNA: TGTGCCAGCAGTCATACTGGAAACACCATATATTTT; clone size: NA; V gene: TRBV5-6; J gene: TRBJ1-3; D gene: NA
CDR3 protein: CASSLVGRAGGAQYF; CDR3 DNA: TGTGCCAGCAGCTTAGTTGGCAGAGCAGGCGGGGCCCAGTACTTC; clone size: few; V gene: TRBV7-9; J gene: TRBJ2-5; D gene: NA
CDR3 protein: CAISEGRQGSYTF; CDR3 DNA: TGTGCCATCAGTGAGGGAAGACAGGGGAGCTACACCTTC; clone size: many; V gene: TRBV10-3; J gene: TRBJ1-2; D gene: TRBD1
CDR3 protein: CATSRDPGMNQPQHF; CDR3 DNA: TGTGCCACCAGCAGAGATCCCGGGATGAATCAGCCCCAGCATTTT; clone size: NA; V gene: TRBV15; J gene: TRBJ1-5; D gene: NA
CDR3 protein: CASTREGNTEAFF; CDR3 DNA: TGTGCCAGCACCCGGGAGGGGAACACTGAAGCTTTCTTT; clone size: many; V gene: TRBV6-1; J gene: TRBJ1-1; D gene: NA
CDR3 protein: CASSRLKTDTQYF; CDR3 DNA: TGTGCCAGCAGCCGTTTGAAGACAGATACGCAGTATTTT; clone size: few; V gene: TRBV28; J gene: TRBJ2-3; D gene: NA
CDR3 protein: CASRFKTVVNTEAFF; CDR3 DNA: TGTGCCAGCAGATTTAAGACAGTAGTAAACACTGAAGCTTTCTTT; clone size: few; V gene: TRBV6-9; J gene: TRBJ1-1; D gene: NA
CDR3 protein: CSASDRANTGELFF; CDR3 DNA: TGCAGCGCCTCGGACAGGGCGAACACCGGGGAGCTGTTTTTT; clone size: many; V gene: TRBV29-1; J gene: TRBJ2-2; D gene: TRBD1
CDR3 protein: CASSRDRGYNSPLHF; CDR3 DNA: TGTGCCAGCAGCCGTGACAGGGGCTATAATTCACCCCTCCACTTT; clone size: NA; V gene: TRBV14; J gene: TRBJ1-6; D gene: TRBD1
CDR3 protein: CASSQDRRGGRPGSFF; CDR3 DNA: TGCGCCAGCAGCCAAGATAGGAGGGGGGGACGCCCCGGGTCTTTCTTT; clone size: few; V gene: TRBV4-1; J gene: TRBJ1-1; D gene: NA
CDR3 protein: CASSVMRGTEAFF; CDR3 DNA: TGTGCCAGCAGTGTAATGCGAGGAACTGAAGCTTTCTTT; clone size: NA; V gene: TRBV2; J gene: TRBJ1-1; D gene: NA
CDR3 protein: CASSPGQGQMDTQYF; CDR3 DNA: TGCGCCAGCAGTCCGGGACAGGGGCAAATGGATACGCAGTATTTT; clone size: few; V gene: TRBV5-1; J gene: TRBJ2-3; D gene: TRBD1
CDR3 protein: CASSLAKENSPLHF; CDR3 DNA: TGTGCCAGCAGCTTAGCGAAGGAAAATTCACCCCTCCACTTT; clone size: NA; V gene: TRBV7-9; J gene: TRBJ1-6; D gene: NA
CDR3 protein: CASSVDVNEQFF; CDR3 DNA: TGTGCCAGCAGCGTAGATGTTAATGAGCAGTTCTTC; clone size: NA; V gene: TRBV9; J gene: TRBJ2-1; D gene: NA
CDR3 protein: CASSSIQGSYEQYF; CDR3 DNA: TGTGCCAGCAGCTCGATACAGGGTTCCTACGAGCAGTACTTC; clone size: few; V gene: TRBV7-2; J gene: TRBJ2-7; D gene: NA
CDR3 protein: CASSSDRGRSSTYEQYF; CDR3 DNA: TGTGCCAGCAGTTCGGACAGGGGGCGGAGTAGCACCTACGAGCAGTACTTC; clone size: NA; V gene: TRBV28; J gene: TRBJ2-7; D gene: TRBD1
CDR3 protein: CASSLRAGAVGETQYF; CDR3 DNA: TGTGCCAGCAGCCTCAGAGCGGGGGCCGTGGGAGAGACCCAGTACTTC; clone size: NA; V gene: TRBV7-3; J gene: TRBJ2-5; D gene: TRBD2
CDR3 protein: CASNQGVGGTDTQYF; CDR3 DNA: TGTGCCAGCAACCAGGGAGTGGGAGGCACAGATACGCAGTATTTT; clone size: few; V gene: TRBV7-2; J gene: TRBJ2-3; D gene: NA
CDR3 protein: CASSGQYSGANVLTF; CDR3 DNA: TGTGCCAGCTCAGGGCAATACTCTGGGGCCAACGTCCTGACTTTC; clone size: NA; V gene: TRBV7-3; J gene: TRBJ2-6; D gene: NA
CDR3 protein: CASSSGTGPDTQYF; CDR3 DNA: TGCGCCAGCAGCTCGGGGACTGGGCCAGATACGCAGTATTTT; clone size: NA; V gene: TRBV5-1; J gene: TRBJ2-3; D gene: NA
CDR3 protein: CASSSLGGLETQYF; CDR3 DNA: TGTGCCAGCAGCTCCCTCGGGGGGCTGGAGACCCAGTACTTC; clone size: NA; V gene: TRBV7-2; J gene: TRBJ2-5; D gene: NA
CDR3 protein: CAISESGDRTPIHDTGELFF; CDR3 DNA: TGTGCCATCAGTGAGTCGGGGGACAGGACCCCGATTCACGACACCGGGGAGCTGTTTTTT; clone size: few; V gene: TRBV10-3; J gene: TRBJ2-2; D gene: TRBD1
CDR3 protein: CASSFLAGDSHTQYF; CDR3 DNA: TGTGCCAGCAGTTTTCTGGCGGGAGATTCACATACGCAGTATTTT; clone size: few; V gene: TRBV28; J gene: TRBJ2-3; D gene: TRBD2
CDR3 protein: CATSRDFLRDGNEQFF; CDR3 DNA: TGTGCCACCAGCAGAGACTTTCTCCGGGACGGCAATGAGCAGTTCTTC; clone size: NA; V gene: TRBV15; J gene: TRBJ2-1; D gene: NA
CDR3 protein: CASSTWTAAYEQYF; CDR3 DNA: TGTGCCAGCAGCACCTGGACAGCAGCCTACGAGCAGTACTTC; clone size: few; V gene: TRBV5-4; J gene: TRBJ2-7; D gene: NA
CDR3 protein: CASSVDPTVGYGNTIYF; CDR3 DNA: TGTGCCAGCAGCGTAGACCCGACAGTAGGGTACGGAAACACCATATATTTT; clone size: few; V gene: TRBV9; J gene: TRBJ1-3; D gene: NA
CDR3 protein: CASSSAAAGPGGELFF; CDR3 DNA: TGTGCCAGCAGCTCAGCCGCAGCAGGGCCCGGCGGGGAGCTGTTTTTT; clone size: few; V gene: TRBV13; J gene: TRBJ2-2; D gene: NA
CDR3 protein: CASSWRWVSLLYNEQFF; CDR3 DNA: TGTGCCAGCAGTTGGAGATGGGTCTCACTACTCTACAATGAGCAGTTCTTC; clone size: many; V gene: TRBV28; J gene: TRBJ2-1; D gene: NA